Listed below are T cell receptor beta chains from one sample, sequenced in a study of cytomegalovirus exposure and HLA in healthy donors. The assay was immunoSEQ multiplex PCR, and TCRdb's table has in-frame clones only and misses some. Among 200,000 or so clones listed, 75% to 90% were seen once. Material: PBMCs. The receptor set was obtained from a woman in her fifties or sixties in good health and CMV-seropositive. Both conserved end residues are part of each CDR3. A D gene is named only where the DNA matches it firmly.

J gene,CDR3 length,V gene,D gene,CDR3 protein
TRBJ1-6,16,TRBV6-5,TRBD1,CASSYTTGGLSSPLHF
TRBJ2-1,18,TRBV6-1,TRBD2,CASSEPVRLAGAYNEQFF
TRBJ1-1,15,TRBV28,NA,CASRPPGILTTEAFF
TRBJ2-7,15,TRBV27,NA,CASSLRASPPYEQYF
TRBJ1-1,13,TRBV9,TRBD1,CASGGTEHTEAFF
TRBJ2-4,13,TRBV28,TRBD1,CASSEQGPNIQYF
TRBJ1-2,17,TRBV7-9,TRBD1,CASRNGQGGAQGNGYTF
TRBJ1-2,15,TRBV5-4,TRBD1,CASSLGDRRGDGYTF
TRBJ2-5,14,TRBV2,NA,CASSGPGIQETQYF
TRBJ2-6,17,TRBV28,NA,CASSPPAGLSGANVLTF
TRBJ2-7,14,TRBV5-1,NA,CASSLQGGSYEQYF
TRBJ2-5,15,TRBV7-2,TRBD1,CASSLGGGTGKTQYF
TRBJ1-2,12,TRBV11-2,TRBD1,CASSAYWTGCTF
TRBJ1-3,13,TRBV10-3,TRBD1,CAISGQVGNTIYF
TRBJ1-3,15,TRBV6-6,NA,CASRQGLTSGNTIYF
TRBJ2-5,13,TRBV19,NA,CATSRGLRETQYF
TRBJ2-5,14,TRBV7-9,TRBD2,CASSLVGGKETQYF
TRBJ2-1,12,TRBV28,NA,CASSPSYNEQFF
TRBJ2-7,15,TRBV7-8,NA,CASSLDVGSSYEQYF
TRBJ2-7,15,TRBV5-3,TRBD2,CARSFSRGGTYEQYF
TRBJ2-1,13,TRBV19,NA,CASSIQGGGEQFF
TRBJ1-6,16,TRBV2,NA,CASSGEGITYNSPLHF
TRBJ2-3,14,TRBV28,TRBD2,CASRGVAGFDTQYF
TRBJ1-1,13,TRBV7-2,NA,CASSLGTGPEAFF
TRBJ2-1,14,TRBV5-1,TRBD2,CASRLAGVYNEQFF
TRBJ2-3,17,TRBV15,TRBD2,CATSRGVLAGGTDTQYF
TRBJ2-1,15,TRBV7-7,NA,CASSLGGGSYNEQFF
TRBJ2-7,13,TRBV29-1,NA,CSVGGTRAYEQYF
TRBJ2-3,17,TRBV10-3,TRBD1,CAISASAGTGIASTQYF
TRBJ1-1,16,TRBV28,TRBD1,CASSIPPGQGAGEAFF
TRBJ1-4,14,TRBV7-8,NA,CASSLSHINEKLFF
TRBJ2-7,16,TRBV27,NA,CASSLSWQGPPYEQYF
TRBJ2-7,16,TRBV10-2,TRBD1,CASRSSNSAQGAEQYF
NA,14,TRBV11-2,TRBD1,CASSDLAGGYEQYF
TRBJ2-7,14,TRBV5-1,TRBD2,CASSETSVSYEQYF
TRBJ1-2,13,TRBV6-1,NA,CASSELQGYGYTF
TRBJ2-1,13,TRBV18,NA,CASSTSRDNEQFF
TRBJ1-3,14,TRBV4-1,NA,CASSQAGEGDTIYF
TRBJ1-1,14,TRBV30,NA,CAYVAPGWNTEAFF
TRBJ2-7,18,TRBV10-3,NA,CAISEVSSTSTVGYEQYF
TRBJ1-6,14,TRBV7-9,NA,CASNLGSGNSPLHF
TRBJ2-7,14,TRBV19,TRBD1,CASSIRDRVHEQYF
TRBJ1-5,17,TRBV7-8,TRBD1,CASSLEFRDRANQPQHF